Below are 16 T cell receptor beta chains sequenced from a single sample in a study of CXCR3-negative and CXCR3-positive naive CD8 T cells. General study findings and limits: Against CXCR3-negative naive cells, CXCR3-positive naive cells showed more hydrophobic TRB CDR3s.

These receptors' targets are unknown. Carrying UMI labels, the TRB cDNA libraries were prepared through 5' RACE. From the 5' RACE reads, TCRdb lists one entry per CDR3 protein and no DNA. The sample is made up of 150,000 to 160,000 distinct CDR3 sequences, and the top ten hold 0.45% to 0.55% of it. The sequencing input was naive CXCR3+ CD8+ T cells from blood. Subset: CD45RO-CCR7+CD27+CD95- naive CD8+ T cells expressing CXCR3 (TNR3+). The receptors derive from a human donor in good health. Some clones in this sample may be carry-over from other donors' samples.

This chain uses TRBV20-1 with TRBJ2-2; with no DNA, the TCRdb D assignment of TRBD1 cannot be verified. Germline values: CDR1 DFQATT, CDR2 SNEGSKA (reference sequence). CDR3 length: 18 amino acids. Here the CDR3 reads CSARDSSGGAINTGELFF.

V gene TRBV20-1 combines with J gene TRBJ1-5; the D gene TCRdb calls, TRBD1, cannot be checked with no DNA. The V gene's germline CDR1 is DFQATT and CDR2 SNEGSKA (reference sequence). This CDR3 is 14 amino acids long. CDR3 amino acids: CSAESQGVFQPQHF.

The CDR3 is CASSLDWSIRMNEQYF. This chain links TRBV5-5 with TRBJ2-7. The CDR3 length is 16 residues. Germline CDR1 and CDR2: SGHKS and YYEKEE (reference sequence). The complete variable domain, with remaining parts taken from reference TRBV5-5 and TRBJ2-7, reads DAGVTQSPTHLIKTRGQQVTLRCSPISGHKSVSWYQQVLGQGPQFIFQYYEKEERGRGNFPDRFSARQFPNYSSELNVNALLLGDSALYLCASSLDWSIRMNEQYFGPGTRLTVT.

The chain carries TRBV11-3 and TRBJ1-5; no DNA is available, so the TRBD1 call from TCRdb remains unchecked. Germline V lookup: CDR1 SGHNT, CDR2 YENEEA. The CDR3 extends over 12 amino acids. The chain's CDR3 is CASSSGHRPQHF.

The V gene is TRBV7-6, the J gene TRBJ2-7; TCRdb calls TRBD2, which cannot be checked without DNA. The germline V gene has CDR1 SGHVS and CDR2 FNYEAQ. The CDR3 extends over 15 amino acids. CDR3 protein: CASSLGGLDLLEQYF.

The J gene is TRBJ1-5, the V gene TRBV20-1; the D gene TCRdb calls, TRBD1, cannot be checked with no DNA. Germline CDR1 DFQATT, CDR2 SNEGSKA (reference sequence). The CDR3 extends over 19 amino acids. CDR3 loop: CSARDPRAGRLFSNQPQHF.

J is TRBJ2-1 and V is TRBV12-3 or TRBV12-4. The CDR3 runs to 15 residues. CDR3 protein: CASSLDKGVVNEQFF.

Here the CDR3 reads CASNSHIGTAADSSGNTIYF. The chain combines TRBV28 with TRBJ1-3; the D call of TRBD1 rests on TCRdb alone, since no DNA is present to check it. This CDR3 spans 20 amino acids. Germline V gives CDR1 MDHEN, CDR2 SYDVKM.

CDR3 protein: CSARSGVGYTF. The chain combines TRBV29-1 with TRBJ1-2; TCRdb lists TRBD1, though no DNA is available to test this call. Per the germline V gene, CDR1 is SQVTM and CDR2 is ANQGSEA. The CDR3 is 11 amino acids.

This rearrangement joins TRBV10-3 to TRBJ1-1; TCRdb designates TRBD1, a call that cannot be tested without DNA. CDR3 length equals 14 residues. CDR1 is ENHRY, CDR2 SYGVKD, per germline. The CDR3 here is CAISDPVRNTEAFF.

The chain links TRBV23-1 to TRBJ1-1; TCRdb returns TRBD1, unconfirmable since there is no DNA. TRBV23-1 is treated as an ORF (open reading frame) with a function not yet certain. The CDR3 covers 15 residues. The chain's CDR3 is CASSQKPGQNTEAFF.

The chain combines TRBV15 with TRBJ1-2; TCRdb's D gene call, TRBD1, goes unchecked for lack of DNA. Per the germline V gene, CDR1 is LNHNV and CDR2 is YYDKDF (reference sequence). The CDR3 has 16 amino acids. The CDR3 protein is CATSSSVGGSRYGYTF. Together with reference TRBV15 and TRBJ1-2, the CDR3 gives the full variable domain: DAMVIQNPRYQVTQFGKPVTLSCSQTLNHNVMYWYQQKSSQAPKLLFHYYDKDFNNEADTPDNFQSRRPNTSFCFLDIRSPGLGDTAMYLCATSSSVGGSRYGYTFGSGTRLTVV.

This chain connects TRBV9 to TRBJ2-1; the D call from TCRdb, TRBD2, cannot be confirmed without DNA. The germline gives CDR1 SGDLS, CDR2 YYNGEE. The CDR3 has 15 amino acids. The CDR3 region is CASSVGSGEYNEQFF.

The chain has TRBV20-1 and TRBJ2-1; the D call of TRBD2 rests on TCRdb alone, since no DNA is present to check it. The germline gives CDR1 DFQATT, CDR2 SNEGSKA (reference sequence). The CDR3 has 16 residues. CDR3 sequence reads: CSARDLAGHFYNEQFF.

The rearrangement uses TRBV7-9 and TRBJ2-1; the TCRdb D gene call, TRBD1, has no DNA to confirm it. Germline values: CDR1 SEHNR, CDR2 FQNEAQ (reference sequence). This CDR3 is built from 17 residues. The CDR3 is CASSLAGQGPDYNEQFF.

The chain has TRBV4-3 and TRBJ1-5. The CDR3 is 16 residues long. Germline V gene data show CDR1 as LGHNA and CDR2 as YSLEER. The CDR3 sequence: CASSQGRSVENQPQHF.